This T cell receptor (beta chain) was sequenced for a study of cytomegalovirus exposure and HLA in healthy donors. Regarding the study as a whole: Being indistinguishable, some V segments were excluded, TRBV6-2 and TRBV6-3 among them.

Regarding this clone: Its antigen is not known.

This PCR relied on a set of 60 Vbeta primers and 13 Jbeta primers. Profiled with immunoSEQ multiplex PCR; TCRdb holds only in-frame clones, not every one. The data show tens of thousands of clones, with 60% to 80% seen just once and over 20% held by the top ten. The donors, nominally healthy at sampling, likely had unrecorded immune exposures. The V and J ends lost 7 bases and 0 bases, in that order; junction bases with no gene match: 15. CDR3 length: 18 amino acids. Germline V lookup: CDR1 LNHDA, CDR2 SQIVND (reference sequence). J is TRBJ1-5 and V is TRBV19; 7 bases line up with TRBD1. This TCR derives from a woman in her forties or fifties in good health and CMV-seropositive. Sequencing input: PBMCs. The CDR3 DNA is TGTGCCAGTAAGATGCTCCATTCGGGACAGAATAGCAATCAGCCCCAGCATTTT. Protein product: CASKMLHSGQNSNQPQHF.